The 16 T cell receptor beta chains presented below share a single source sample, sequenced in a study of blood T cell repertoires in COVID-19. Only in-frame clones appear in the TCRdb table, and some are missing; sequencing was by immunoSEQ multiplex PCR. The table includes roughly 280,000 clones, roughly 90% detected once. The sequencing input was peripheral blood. The receptor source for this set is a woman in her 30s with COVID-19, enrolled during active disease.

The chain recombines TRBV28 with TRBJ1-2; unclear D gene. V lost 3 bases, J lost 3 bases, and 8 bases lay in between. Germline V lookup: CDR1 MDHEN, CDR2 SYDVKM. The CDR3 consists of 13 residues. The CDR3 sequence: CASSLAGDYGYTF. CDR3 coding DNA: TGTGCCAGCAGTTTGGCGGGCGACTATGGCTACACCTTC.

This clone was picked up one time. The genes are TRBV12-3 or TRBV12-4 and TRBJ2-5, with D possibly matching TRBD1 (5 bases). This CDR3 spans 13 amino acids. Trimming cost V 3 bases and J 4 bases, with 9 bases left between them. The CDR3 loop reads CASSFLGPETQYF. The CDR3 DNA sequence: TGTGCCAGCAGTTTTTTGGGGCCAGAGACCCAGTACTTC.

CDR3 region: CASNPNPIYNEQFF. DNA of the CDR3: TGTGCCAGTAACCCGAACCCTATATACAATGAGCAGTTCTTC. The chain recombines TRBV19 with TRBJ2-1; D remains ambiguous. Looked up from germline, CDR1 is LNHDA and CDR2 is SQIVND (reference sequence). V gave up 7 bases and J gave up 4 bases, with 14 bases separating them. The CDR3 contains 14 residues.

The rearrangement uses TRBV2 and TRBJ1-2, with D maybe TRBD1 (5 bases). The V end lost 6 bases, the J end lost 0 bases, and 11 bases lay between the germline ends. The CDR3 has 14 amino acids. Per the germline V gene, CDR1 is SNHLY and CDR2 is FYNNEI. As DNA, the CDR3 is TGTGCCAGCAGCGCGACAGCCACTAACTATGGCTACACCTTC. Amino acid sequence: CASSATATNYGYTF.

CDR3 DNA: TGTGCCACCAGCAGGACCCGGACAGGCTACTCCTACGAGCAGTACTTC. Protein product: CATSRTRTGYSYEQYF. The chain links TRBV15 to TRBJ2-7, with TRBD1 identical over 7 bases. Germline assignment: CDR1 LNHNV and CDR2 YYDKDF (reference sequence). There are 16 residues in the CDR3. With V trimmed by 3 bases and J by 0 bases, 8 bases remained unmatched.

The chain recombines TRBV7-2 with TRBJ2-3, with 7 bases fitting TRBD1. From germline, CDR1 is SGHTA and CDR2 FQGNSA. With 5 bases clipped from V and 3 bases from J, the junction kept 5 bases outside the gene matches. The CDR3 sequence is 14 residues long. The CDR3 protein is CASSRDRRTDTQYF. CDR3 DNA: TGTGCCAGCAGCCGGGACAGAAGGACAGATACGCAGTATTTT.

The chain links TRBV19 to TRBJ2-1; 15 nucleotides agree with TRBD2. The CDR3 is 20 residues long. With 5 bases clipped from V and 8 bases from J, the junction kept 19 bases outside the gene matches. Germline CDR1 is LNHDA and CDR2 is SQIVND (reference sequence). The CDR3 region has the DNA TGTGCCAGTAGTCCCCGACGGATGTGGACTAGCGGGAGGGCCTCCGATGAGCAGTTCTTC. It specifies CASSPRRMWTSGRASDEQFF.

This chain uses TRBV21-1 with TRBJ2-2; the D segment call TRBD2 is taken from the table without a DNA check. TRBV21-1 is classified as a pseudogene. The CDR3 is made up of 15 amino acids. For the CDR3, the DNA is TGTGCCAGCAGGGAGAGGCAGCCCCACACCGGGGAGCTGTTTTTT. This gives the protein CASRERQPHTGELFF.

The chain has TRBV29-1 and TRBJ2-5, with 7 bases that match TRBD2. The V gene end was trimmed by 5 bases and the J gene end by 4 bases; junction bases not matched to a gene: 4. The CDR3 covers 12 residues. The germline gives CDR1 SQVTM, CDR2 ANQGSEA. As DNA, the CDR3 is TGCAGCGTTCGAGGGAGGGTAGAGACCCAGTACTTC. The encoded protein is CSVRGRVETQYF.

This clone is a singleton in its sample. The V call is TRBV27, the J call TRBJ2-7, with 7 nucleotides matching TRBD2. With V trimmed by 2 bases and J by 4 bases, 11 bases remained unmatched. CDR1 is MNHEY and CDR2 is SMNVEV in the germline V gene (reference sequence). The CDR3 is 16 residues long. The CDR3 nucleotides are TGTGCCAGCAGTTTAAGATCGGCGGGAGCCCCATACGAGCAGTACTTC. This codes for CASSLRSAGAPYEQYF.

A note on this clone: The sample holds other DNA sequences that translate to the same CDR3. The chain links TRBV28 to TRBJ1-4; D ambiguous. V was shortened by 4 bases and J by 2 bases, with 14 bases between the two germline ends. Per germline, CDR1 MDHEN and CDR2 SYDVKM. This CDR3 spans 16 amino acids. The CDR3 DNA is TGTGCCAGCAGTTCCCCCGGGAGGGCCACTAATGAAAAACTGTTTTTT. Translated: CASSSPGRATNEKLFF.

About this clone: The same CDR3 arises from other DNA sequences in this sample as well. The chain recombines TRBV5-1 with TRBJ2-1; the match to TRBD1 covers 10 bases. This CDR3 region has 16 residues. Germline values: CDR1 SGHRS, CDR2 YFSETQ. The V gene end was trimmed by 4 bases and the J gene end by 0 bases; junction bases not matched to a gene: 4. CDR3 nucleotide sequence: TGCGCCAGCAGCCCCGGACAGGGGGACTCCTACAATGAGCAGTTCTTC. Translated: CASSPGQGDSYNEQFF.

V usage is TRBV20-1 and J usage is TRBJ2-7; TRBD2 aligns across 7 bases. The CDR3 has 13 amino acids. CDR1 and CDR2 from the germline V gene are DFQATT and SNEGSKA (reference sequence). V gave up 3 bases and J gave up 4 bases; unmatched junction bases: 6. The CDR3: CSASMREPYEQYF. CDR3 coding DNA: TGCAGTGCTAGTATGCGGGAGCCGTACGAGCAGTACTTC.

The chain recombines TRBV6-5 with TRBJ2-7, with D maybe TRBD2 (5 bases). The CDR3 loop spans 13 amino acids. V dropped 5 bases and J dropped 3 bases, with 11 bases sitting between them. Germline V gene lookup returns CDR1 MNHEY and CDR2 SVGAGI. In DNA, the CDR3 is TGTGCCAGCAGTCGGGAAGGTTTCTACGAGCAGTACTTC. Its protein product is CASSREGFYEQYF.

The chain has TRBV6-5 and TRBJ1-6, with D perhaps matching TRBD1 (5 bases). The germline gives CDR1 MNHEY, CDR2 SVGAGI. Trimming took off 6 bases at V and 9 bases at J, with 15 bases between the two ends. This CDR3 spans 14 amino acids. The CDR3 loop is CASREGPGGSPLHF. In DNA form, the CDR3 reads TGTGCCAGCAGGGAGGGACCTGGGGGTTCACCCCTCCACTTT.

V usage is TRBV12-5 and J usage is TRBJ1-1, with 7 bases aligning to TRBD1. V gave up 5 bases and J gave up 0 bases; unmatched junction bases: 6. The germline V gene has CDR1 LGHNT and CDR2 FRNRAP. This CDR3 region has 15 residues. Here the CDR3 reads CASGLGDSMNTEAFF. In DNA, the CDR3 is TGTGCTAGTGGTCTAGGGGACAGCATGAACACTGAAGCTTTCTTT.